This T cell receptor (beta chain) is from a study of shared clonotypes between healthy human individuals. CD45RO negativity and positive selection for CCR7 defined naive CD8 cells, a population that excluded terminally differentiated effector memory CD45RA+ cells. A word on this clone: Its matching antigen is unknown.

With 4 bases clipped from V and 7 bases from J, the junction kept 2 bases outside the gene matches. The CDR3 loop spans 12 amino acids. In germline, CDR1 is SEHNR, CDR2 FQNEAQ (reference sequence). Genomic DNA of every subset was divided equally among multiple immunoSEQ plates. Sequencing used immunoSEQ multiplex PCR; TCRdb keeps in-frame clones, though not all of them. The data hold around 2.1 million clones, with more than 85% observed a single time. Study conclusions and caveats: In a handful of donors, approximately 5% of naive CD4 clonotypes appeared in common.

The gene calls are TRBV7-9 and TRBJ1-2, with 8 positions matching TRBD1. Sample: naive CD8+ T cells from PBMCs. The sequence was collected from a man younger than 30 in good health. Some clones in this sample may be carry-over from other donors' samples. The CDR3 reads CASSSTGGGYTF. The CDR3 DNA reads as TGTGCCAGCAGCTCTACAGGGGGTGGCTACACCTTC.